The entry below describes one T cell receptor (beta chain). The sample comes from a study of blood T cell repertoires in COVID-19. Study-wide background: T cells, B-cell-depleted T cells, or PBMCs supplied cDNA or gDNA.

Clones were read by immunoSEQ multiplex PCR, and TCRdb kept only the in-frame ones, dropping some. The sample has under 150,000 clones; 81% are singletons. Sequenced material: peripheral blood. This TCR came from a man aged 45 to 65 with acute or convalescent COVID-19.

The CDR3 nucleotides read TGCGCCAGCAGCCAGGCCACAGTTGCTAACTATGGCTACACCTTC. It encodes CASSQATVANYGYTF. The chain links TRBV5-1 to TRBJ1-2; D is undetermined. Germline CDR1 and CDR2: SGHRS and YFSETQ. Between the trimmed V and J ends, which lost 4 bases and 0 bases, there was a span of 13 bases. CDR3 length: 15 amino acids.